The T cell receptor (beta chain) under discussion was sequenced for a study of T-cell reconstitution after alpha-beta-depleted transplantation in children. Study-wide results and caveats: It was reported that alpha-beta T cells came from several hundred expanded graft clones (about two months after transplant).

Library preparation (for TCRbeta) was performed with unique molecular identifiers. In TCRdb, the PCR reads were re-called with MiXCR into one record per CDR3 protein. Here the sample spans 350,000 to 500,000 distinct CDR3 sequences, 43% being singletons. This clonotype was recorded many times. Its matching antigen is unknown. Germline V lookup: CDR1 DFQATT, CDR2 SNEGSKA (reference sequence). V shed 5 bases and J shed 4 bases, with 12 bases lying between them. The CDR3 covers 13 residues. The sequencing here drew on PBMCs, taken before TCRalphabeta/CD19-depleted stem cell transplant. The origin of this receptor is a girl aged 2-10 years with aplastic anemia, due to receive a stem cell transplant. V gene TRBV20-1 combines with J gene TRBJ2-1; possible D gene TRBD2, 6 bases. CDR3 nucleotide sequence: TGCAGTGCTGCCGGGACTCTTTACAATGAGCAGTTCTTC. Its translation is CSAAGTLYNEQFF.